Presented here are 23 T cell receptor beta chains from one specimen sequenced in a study of cytomegalovirus exposure and HLA in healthy donors. It was with 60 Vbeta and 13 Jbeta primers that the PCR ran. Profiled with immunoSEQ multiplex PCR; TCRdb holds only in-frame clones, not every one. The sample includes roughly 200,000 clones, 65% to 90% of them seen just once. The sample was PBMCs. These receptors all stem from a woman aged 45-60 years in good health and CMV-seronegative.

The chain is built from TRBV5-1 and TRBJ2-7; TRBD2 matches at 7 bases. The CDR3 loop spans 15 amino acids. CDR1 SGHRS and CDR2 YFSETQ come from the germline V gene. After removal of 4 bases from V and 2 bases from J, the junction contained 9 bases not matched to a gene. The CDR3 bases are TGCGCCAGCAGCACCACACTAGCGACCCCCTACGAGCAGTACTTC. Protein: CASSTTLATPYEQYF.

This chain joins TRBV27 and TRBJ2-7; TRBD1 aligns across 7 bases. There are 15 residues in the CDR3. Germline CDR1 MNHEY, CDR2 SMNVEV (reference sequence). V trimming: 6 bases; J trimming: 2 bases; junction bases outside the gene matches: 10. The CDR3 DNA follows: TGTGCCAGCAGAATAACACAGGGGTTCCCCTACGAGCAGTACTTC. Encoded protein: CASRITQGFPYEQYF.

This chain links TRBV18 with TRBJ1-1; D not resolved. The germline V and J ends were trimmed by 6 bases and 1 base, with 18 bases remaining between them. The germline V gene encodes CDR1 KGHSH and CDR2 LQKENI. The CDR3 contains 16 residues. The CDR3 loop is CASSPTIRRENTEAFF. The CDR3 region has the DNA TGTGCCAGCTCTCCGACAATTCGGAGGGAGAACACTGAAGCTTTCTTT.

V gene TRBV30 combines with J gene TRBJ2-6; D is uncertain. The CDR3 has 18 residues. V was cut by 4 bases and J by 0 bases, with 19 bases left in between. Germline V gives CDR1 GTSNPN, CDR2 SVGIG (reference sequence). This CDR3 reads CAWTRMGRPSSGANVLTF. In nucleotides, the CDR3 is TGTGCCTGGACCCGGATGGGCAGGCCGAGCTCTGGGGCCAACGTCCTGACTTTC.

Notes on this clone: This sample also contains other DNA sequences that code for the same CDR3. The chain is built from TRBV5-1 and TRBJ2-7; 8 bases agree with TRBD2. The germline V gene has CDR1 SGHRS and CDR2 YFSETQ. The V gene end was trimmed by 0 bases and the J gene end by 3 bases; junction bases not matched to a gene: 5. CDR3 length: 15 residues. CDR3 loop: CASSLGGTSGYEQYF. In DNA form, the CDR3 reads TGCGCCAGCAGCTTGGGGGGGACTAGTGGCTACGAGCAGTACTTC.

On this clone: The identical CDR3 is also encoded by other nucleotide sequences in the sample. This sequence joins TRBV7-9 and TRBJ1-5, with D possibly matching TRBD1 (6 bases). V was shortened by 3 bases and J by 2 bases, with 8 bases between the two germline ends. Looked up from germline, CDR1 is SEHNR and CDR2 is FQNEAQ (reference sequence). The CDR3 spans 14 residues. This CDR3 is CASSLTGGNQPQHF. DNA of the CDR3: TGTGCCAGCAGCTTGACAGGAGGCAATCAGCCCCAGCATTTT.

This clone has just one count. V and J are TRBV19 and TRBJ2-3, with D maybe TRBD1 (5 bases). The CDR3 consists of 16 residues. The ends were cut back, 3 bases at V and 6 bases at J, with 19 bases in the middle. Germline lookup yields CDR1 LNHDA and CDR2 SQIVND (reference sequence). In DNA, the CDR3 is TGTGCCAGTAGTATCCACAGGATCCCCACCGGGGATACGCAGTATTTT. This translates into CASSIHRIPTGDTQYF.

This chain connects TRBV5-8 to TRBJ2-1; 7 bases map to TRBD1. This CDR3 has 15 amino acids. After removal of 2 bases from V and 0 bases from J, the junction contained 2 bases not matched to a gene. Germline V gene sequence: CDR1 SGHTS, CDR2 YDEGEE. In nucleotides, the CDR3 is TGTGCCAGCAGCTTAACAGGGGCCTCCTACAATGAGCAGTTCTTC. Translated, it gives CASSLTGASYNEQFF.

V is TRBV6-1 and J is TRBJ2-7; 7 nucleotides match TRBD2. The CDR3 contains 13 residues. V shed 5 bases, J shed 6 bases, and the junction held 7 bases outside the gene matches. Germline-derived CDR1 and CDR2 are MNHNS and SASEGT. CDR3: CASSRAGVREQYF. CDR3 nucleotides: TGTGCCAGCAGTAGGGCGGGAGTGCGCGAGCAGTACTTC.

This clone turned up a few times. This chain uses TRBV15 with TRBJ2-1; perhaps TRBD1 as D (5 bases). V was cut by 4 bases and J by 7 bases, with 23 bases left in between. This CDR3 spans 17 amino acids. The germline V gene has CDR1 LNHNV and CDR2 YYDKDF (reference sequence). In DNA form, the CDR3 reads TGTGCCACCAGCATCCTAGGACCCAGGGAAGTTGGGAATGAGCAGTTCTTC. It specifies CATSILGPREVGNEQFF.

The chain is built from TRBV10-3 and TRBJ1-1, with D perhaps TRBD1 (6 bases). The CDR3 loop spans 13 amino acids. Germline loops: CDR1 ENHRY, CDR2 SYGVKD. The V and J ends lost 11 bases and 6 bases respectively, with 19 bases between them. CDR3 residues: CALSAGAPAEAFF. Written as DNA, the CDR3 is TGTGCCTTAAGTGCAGGGGCGCCTGCTGAAGCTTTCTTT.

The CDR3 loop is CASNRGAYPMNTEAFF. DNA for the CDR3: TGTGCCAGCAACCGGGGGGCCTACCCCATGAACACTGAAGCTTTCTTT. V is TRBV9 and J is TRBJ1-1; maybe TRBD1 (6 bases). The germline CDR1 and CDR2 sequences are SGDLS and YYNGEE. Deletions cut 6 bases from V and 0 bases from J, with 18 bases between. The CDR3 runs 16 residues.

This clone occurred a few times. The genes are TRBV27 and TRBJ2-7; the match to TRBD2 covers 8 bases. The CDR3 is 14 amino acids. The V segment lost 2 bases and the J segment 1 base; nucleotides outside the gene matches: 1. CDR1 is MNHEY and CDR2 is SMNVEV in the germline V gene (reference sequence). CDR3 sequence (DNA): TGTGCCAGCAGTTTAGCTAGCGGGTCCTACGAGCAGTACTTC. Translation: CASSLASGSYEQYF.

Only a few counts were recorded for this clone. This chain connects TRBV5-6 to TRBJ2-1; a possible D gene is TRBD2 (5 bases). The CDR3 has 14 residues. Germline V CDR1 and CDR2: SGHDT, YYEEEE. With 4 bases removed from V and 3 bases from J, the gap between germline ends came to 11 bases. The CDR3 protein is CASSLRGLYNEQFF. The CDR3 region has the DNA TGTGCCAGCAGCCTACGAGGACTCTACAATGAGCAGTTCTTC. Based on the CDR3 plus reference TRBV5-6 and TRBJ2-1, the full variable domain is DAGVTQSPTHLIKTRGQQVTLRCSPKSGHDTVSWYQQALGQGPQFIFQYYEEEERQRGNFPDRFSGHQFPNYSSELNVNALLLGDSALYLCASSLRGLYNEQFFGPGTRLTVL.

This chain connects TRBV18 to TRBJ1-1; unclear D gene. Per germline, CDR1 KGHSH and CDR2 LQKENI. The CDR3 length is 14 residues. V was trimmed by 4 bases and J by 1 base, leaving 10 bases between them. For the CDR3, the DNA is TGTGCCAGCTCACTAGATTTGCAGAACACTGAAGCTTTCTTT. Amino acids: CASSLDLQNTEAFF. Full variable domain (missing parts from reference TRBV18 and TRBJ1-1): NAGVMQNPRHLVRRRGQEARLRCSPMKGHSHVYWYRQLPEEGLKFMVYLQKENIIDESGMPKERFSAEFPKEGPSILRIQQVVRGDSAAYFCASSLDLQNTEAFFGQGTRLTVV.

The chain recombines TRBV5-5 with TRBJ1-4, with D tentatively TRBD1 (6 bases). V lost 1 base and J 0 bases, leaving 10 bases between the germline ends. The CDR3 length is 16 residues. Germline V gene lookup returns CDR1 SGHKS and CDR2 YYEKEE (reference sequence). CDR3 in DNA: TGTGCCAGCAGCTTGTTACAGGGATCAACTAATGAAAAACTGTTTTTT. Amino acids: CASSLLQGSTNEKLFF.

This rearrangement joins TRBV5-1 to TRBJ2-1, with 13 bases identical to TRBD2. Trimming took 0 bases from V and 5 from J; bases not matched to a gene: 5. The CDR3 contains 17 residues. Germline assignment: CDR1 SGHRS and CDR2 YFSETQ. CDR3 DNA: TGCGCCAGCAGCTTGGCTTTCGGGACTAGCGGGAACAATGAGCAGTTCTTC. Protein sequence: CASSLAFGTSGNNEQFF.

This clone was counted only a few times. The chain has TRBV28 and TRBJ2-7; D not certain. Germline CDR1 and CDR2: MDHEN and SYDVKM. V gave up 2 bases and J gave up 2 bases, with 10 bases separating them. The CDR3 runs 14 residues. The CDR3 spells CASSLVLLAYEQYF. For the CDR3, the DNA is TGTGCCAGCAGTTTAGTCCTTTTAGCCTACGAGCAGTACTTC.

This chain joins TRBV28 and TRBJ1-2, with TRBD1 identical over 10 bases. The CDR3 is made up of 16 amino acids. The junction had 10 bases not matched to a gene; V was cut back by 7 bases and J by 2 bases. CDR1 MDHEN and CDR2 SYDVKM come from the germline V gene. CDR3 residues: CASTLFGTGENYGYTF. CDR3 DNA: TGTGCCAGCACCCTTTTTGGGACAGGGGAGAACTATGGCTACACCTTC.

About this clone itself: The sample holds other DNA sequences that translate to the same CDR3. CDR3 sequence: CASSPGTGSYEQYF. The CDR3 nucleotides read TGTGCCAGCAGTCCCGGGACAGGGAGTTACGAGCAGTACTTC. The gene calls are TRBV28 and TRBJ2-7, with TRBD1 matching over 9 bases. From germline, CDR1 is MDHEN and CDR2 SYDVKM. The CDR3 sequence is 14 residues long. V trimming: 5 bases; J trimming: 4 bases; junction bases outside the gene matches: 6.

The chain combines TRBV14 with TRBJ2-7; a possible D gene is TRBD1 (6 bases). This CDR3 comprises 15 residues. V lost 0 bases to trimming and J lost 1 base, with 10 bases between them. Germline assignment: CDR1 SGHDN and CDR2 FVKESK. The CDR3 region is CASSQETGWSYEQYF. CDR3 nucleotide sequence: TGTGCCAGCAGCCAAGAGACAGGATGGTCCTACGAGCAGTACTTC.

V is TRBV6-1 and J is TRBJ1-1; unclear D gene. Trimming removed 6 bases from V and 5 bases from J, with 16 bases in between. Germline lookup yields CDR1 MNHNS and CDR2 SASEGT. CDR3 length: 14 residues. The CDR3 DNA sequence: TGTGCCAGCAGCGTTCTGGAGGCTCGGACTGAAGCTTTCTTT. Its translation is CASSVLEARTEAFF.

The rearrangement joins TRBV28 to TRBJ2-1, with D tentatively TRBD1 (6 bases). CDR1 and CDR2 (germline): MDHEN, SYDVKM. Trimming removed 3 bases at V and 8 bases at J, with 17 bases between. CDR3 length equals 15 residues. The CDR3 nucleotides read TGTGCCAGCAGTTTTCGAGGGGGATTGAGCTATGAGCAGTTCTTC. Its translation is CASSFRGGLSYEQFF.